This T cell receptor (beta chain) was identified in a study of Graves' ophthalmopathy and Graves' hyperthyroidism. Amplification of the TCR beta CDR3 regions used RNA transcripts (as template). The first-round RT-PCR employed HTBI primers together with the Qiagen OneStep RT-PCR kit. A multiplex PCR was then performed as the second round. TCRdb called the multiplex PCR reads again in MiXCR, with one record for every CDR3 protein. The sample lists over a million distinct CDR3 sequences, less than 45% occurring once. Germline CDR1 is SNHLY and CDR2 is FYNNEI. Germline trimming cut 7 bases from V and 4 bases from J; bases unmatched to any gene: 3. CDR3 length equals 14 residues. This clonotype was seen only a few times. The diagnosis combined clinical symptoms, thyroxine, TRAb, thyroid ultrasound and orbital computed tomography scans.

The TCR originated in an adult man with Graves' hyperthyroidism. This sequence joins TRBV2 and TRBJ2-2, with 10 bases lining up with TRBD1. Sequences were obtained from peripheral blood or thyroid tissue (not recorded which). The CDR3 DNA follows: TGTGCCAGCAAGGGGGACAGGGGCACCGGGGAGCTGTTTTTT. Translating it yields CASKGDRGTGELFF.